Listed below are T cell receptor beta chains from one sample, sequenced in a study of cytomegalovirus exposure and HLA in healthy donors. The table came from immunoSEQ multiplex PCR; TCRdb's copy has only in-frame clones and leaves some out. This sample carries over 150,000 clones, 80% to 90% of them seen once, and the ten largest clones take around 5%. The sample taken for sequencing was PBMCs. The source of these receptors is a girl aged 10 to 17 in good health and CMV-seropositive. Both conserved end residues are part of each CDR3. D genes are given only for firm matches. Clone size appears in some rows only: once, few, many, or a class for an expanded clone.

j_call: TRBJ2-7; v_call: TRBV5-1; d_call: TRBD2; clone_size: NA; cdr3_aa: CASSLAGGGPLIEQYF; cdr3_nt: TGCGCCAGCAGCTTGGCCGGGGGGGGGCCCCTAATCGAGCAGTACTTC
j_call: TRBJ2-7; v_call: TRBV9; d_call: TRBD1; clone_size: NA; cdr3_aa: CASSVGDRVGEQYF; cdr3_nt: TGTGCCAGCAGCGTAGGGGACAGGGTGGGCGAGCAGTACTTC
j_call: TRBJ2-1; v_call: TRBV15; d_call: NA; clone_size: once; cdr3_aa: CATSRSVAGTGSYNEQFF; cdr3_nt: TGTGCCACCAGCAGATCGGTAGCGGGGACAGGGTCCTACAATGAGCAGTTCTTC
j_call: TRBJ1-2; v_call: TRBV9; d_call: NA; clone_size: NA; cdr3_aa: CASSVDRRYTF; cdr3_nt: TGTGCCAGCAGCGTAGATAGGAGGTACACCTTC
j_call: TRBJ1-2; v_call: TRBV7-2; d_call: NA; clone_size: NA; cdr3_aa: CASSPPSTDSLYGYTF; cdr3_nt: TGTGCCAGCAGCCCCCCCTCCACGGACAGCCTCTATGGCTACACCTTC
j_call: TRBJ1-2; v_call: TRBV9; d_call: NA; clone_size: few; cdr3_aa: CASSAAVGETGNYGYTF; cdr3_nt: TGTGCCAGCAGCGCCGCCGTTGGGGAGACAGGCAACTATGGCTACACCTTC
j_call: TRBJ2-5; v_call: TRBV25-1; d_call: TRBD2; clone_size: NA; cdr3_aa: CASSSQGLAGGETQYF; cdr3_nt: TGTGCCAGCAGCAGCCAGGGGTTAGCGGGGGGAGAGACCCAGTACTTC
j_call: TRBJ1-5; v_call: TRBV5-1; d_call: TRBD1; clone_size: NA; cdr3_aa: CASSLGGTDNQPQHF; cdr3_nt: TGCGCCAGCAGCTTAGGTGGGACAGACAATCAGCCCCAGCATTTT
j_call: TRBJ2-1; v_call: TRBV9; d_call: TRBD2; clone_size: NA; cdr3_aa: CASSVDGSGGYNEQFF; cdr3_nt: TGTGCCAGCAGCGTAGATGGTAGCGGGGGCTACAATGAGCAGTTCTTC
j_call: TRBJ1-4; v_call: TRBV13; d_call: TRBD1; clone_size: NA; cdr3_aa: CASSFRQGTEKLFF; cdr3_nt: TGTGCCAGCAGCTTCCGACAGGGGACTGAAAAACTGTTTTTT